Listed here is a single T cell receptor beta chain. Its antigen is not known. A multiplex PCR was run with 60 Vbeta primers and 13 Jbeta primers. This table comes from immunoSEQ multiplex PCR, and its TCRdb copy is limited to in-frame clones, with some not included. The table has 150,000 to 200,000 clones, under 85% seen once; the top ten hold about 5.4%. These data come from a study of cytomegalovirus exposure and HLA in healthy donors. Points from the study as a whole: A later analysis reported that several of the most significant clusters appeared to be linked to common viral pathogens, among them Epstein-Barr virus. An analysis was carried out at a later point. It showed that HLA-associated TCR beta chains were more clonally expanded than equally common non-associated chains.

This TCR came from a young woman in good health and CMV-seropositive. The specimen sequenced was PBMCs.

The CDR3 sequence: CASGTGRQETQYF. For the CDR3, the DNA is TGTGCCAGTGGGACAGGGAGACAAGAGACCCAGTACTTC. The chain employs TRBV19 and TRBJ2-5; TRBD1 matches 9 bases. This CDR3 is 13 amino acids long. Trimming cost V 8 bases and J 2 bases; bases outside gene matches: 3. CDR1 and CDR2 (germline): LNHDA, SQIVND (reference sequence).